Listed here are 8 T cell receptor beta chains from one sample, sequenced in a study of tumor and adjacent non-tumor tissue in lung cancer. This sample's RNA came from whole unsorted tissue. The library came from three nested PCR rounds adapted from ARM-PCR protocols. TCRdb ran MiXCR on the multiplex PCR reads and lists one entry per CDR3 protein. The repertoire consists of tens of thousands of distinct CDR3 sequences, with 80% occurring once and the leading ten covering 10% to 15%. Source material: lung tumor tissue. The receptors stem from a woman aged 45 to 65 with non-small cell lung cancer.

On this clonotype itself: At one of its ends the junction is not consistent with the germline gene, which may arise from a read error. The chain has TRBV11-1 and TRBJ2-5; D ambiguous. Looked up from germline, CDR1 is SGHAT and CDR2 is FQDESV (reference sequence). CDR3 size: 14 residues. This CDR3 is CARSLRQPQETQCF. As DNA, the CDR3 is TGTGCCAGGAGCCTGAGACAACCCCAAGAGACACAGTGCTTC.

On this clonotype itself: A read error is likely, as this CDR3 ends without the conserved phenylalanine or tryptophan. The CDR3 DNA reads TGTGCCAGCAGTGAGTTCCGTCTCTCTGGGGGACAAAACATTCAGTACCTC. Its translation: CASSEFRLSGGQNIQYL. The V and J genes are TRBV6-1 and TRBJ2-4; either TRBD1 or TRBD2 may fit D (5 bases each). V lost 3 bases, J lost 5 bases, and 20 bases lay in between. The CDR3 contains 17 residues. Germline V gene lookup returns CDR1 MNHNS and CDR2 SASEGT.

V is TRBV12-3 or TRBV12-4 and J is TRBJ2-2, with D tentatively TRBD2 (5 bases). The V end was cut by 7 bases, the J end by 15 bases, with 30 bases between. The CDR3 covers 16 residues. The chain's CDR3 is CASNTARRTNTGEVFF. DNA of the CDR3: TGTGCCAGCAATACAGCCAGGAGAACGAACACCGGGGAAGTGTTTTTT.

Note on this clonotype: Because it lacks the conserved phenylalanine or tryptophan at the end, this CDR3 is likely a read error. The chain uses TRBV14 and TRBJ1-1; D may be TRBD1 (6 bases). There are 15 residues in the CDR3. The V gene's germline CDR1 is SGHDN and CDR2 FVKESK. CDR3 DNA sequence: TGTGCCAGCGGCCAACTTGGGGGGGCGGTCACTGAAGCTTTCTAT. Translation: CASGQLGGAVTEAFY.

V usage is TRBV2 and J usage is TRBJ2-7; 13 bases fit TRBD2. The CDR3 is 16 residues long. The J segment lost 2 bases and the V segment lost 6 bases, leaving 7 bases of the junction unmatched. Germline V gene sequence: CDR1 SNHLY, CDR2 FYNNEI. The CDR3 sequence is CASRSPGTSGTYEQYF. Written as DNA, the CDR3 is TGTGCCAGCAGGTCACCCGGGACTAGCGGGACCTACGAGCAGTACTTC.

This chain uses TRBV28 with TRBJ2-1; perhaps TRBD2 as D (6 bases). The length of the CDR3 is 15 residues. The germline V and J ends were trimmed by 6 bases and 6 bases, with 18 bases remaining between them. In germline, CDR1 is MDHEN, CDR2 SYDVKM. In nucleotides, the CDR3 is TGTGCCAGCAGCGGGATTATCGGGAGCACCAATGAGCAGTTCTTC. This translates into CASSGIIGSTNEQFF.

Note on this clonotype: Compared with germline, one end of the junction differs, possibly owing to a read error. The chain couples TRBV29-1 to TRBJ2-5; 12 bases agree with TRBD1. The CDR3 has 13 residues. In germline, CDR1 is SQVTM, CDR2 ANQGSEA. CDR3 bases: TGCAGCGTCAGGGACAGGGGGCTTGAGACCCAGTATTTC. Translated, it gives CSVRDRGLETQYF. Full variable domain (remainder filled in from reference TRBV29-1 and TRBJ2-5): SAVISQKPSRDICQRGTSLTIQCQVDSQVTMMFWYRQQPGQSLTLIATANQGSEATYESGFVIDKFPISRPNLTFSTLTVSNMSPEDSSIYLCSVRDRGLETQYFGPGTRLLVL.

Of note for this clonotype: Germline and junction disagree at one end, which may indicate a read error. V gene TRBV6-1 combines with J gene TRBJ2-3; D gene uncertain. The CDR3 runs to 15 residues. Germline assignment: CDR1 MNHNS and CDR2 SASEGT. The CDR3 loop is CASSECGLLSDTQCF. The CDR3 region has the DNA TGTGCCAGCAGTGAATGTGGCTTGCTTTCAGATACGCAGTGTTTT.